Listed here are 31 T cell receptor beta chains from one sample, sequenced in a study of cytomegalovirus exposure and HLA in healthy donors. PCR employed 60 Vbeta and 13 Jbeta primers. The assay was immunoSEQ multiplex PCR, and TCRdb's table has in-frame clones only and misses some. The data show approximately 100,000 clones, 65% to 80% seen once. Material for sequencing was PBMCs. The receptors originated from a woman younger than 35 in good health and CMV-seropositive.

The chain carries TRBV5-1 and TRBJ2-3; a weak D match, TRBD2 (6 bases). Deletions cut 0 bases from V and 2 bases from J, with 19 bases between. This CDR3 contains 18 residues. The germline V gene has CDR1 SGHRS and CDR2 YFSETQ. The chain's CDR3 is CASSLDGRTRDHTDTQYF. The CDR3 nucleotides are TGCGCCAGCAGCTTGGACGGGAGAACCAGAGACCACACAGATACGCAGTATTTT.

V gene TRBV6-6 combines with J gene TRBJ2-1, with D perhaps TRBD1 (6 bases). The CDR3 has 14 residues. Per germline, CDR1 MNHNY and CDR2 SVGAGI (reference sequence). Trimming removed 6 bases from V and 4 bases from J, with 13 bases in between. CDR3 sequence reads: CASSPQGPYNEQFF. CDR3 DNA: TGTGCCAGCAGCCCACAGGGACCTTACAATGAGCAGTTCTTC.

The J gene is TRBJ2-4, the V gene TRBV7-9, with D maybe TRBD2 (6 bases). Germline-derived CDR1 and CDR2 are SEHNR and FQNEAQ (reference sequence). The CDR3 covers 11 residues. Trimming took off 3 bases at V and 12 bases at J, with 9 bases between the two ends. CDR3 sequence: CASSFRGSQYF. CDR3 bases: TGTGCCAGCAGCTTTCGGGGGAGTCAGTACTTC.

V and J are TRBV2 and TRBJ2-2; a possible D gene is TRBD1 (6 bases). There are 15 residues in the CDR3. V dropped 6 bases and J dropped 3 bases, with 14 bases sitting between them. The germline V gene encodes CDR1 SNHLY and CDR2 FYNNEI. CDR3 DNA: TGTGCCAGCAGGGACAGAGAGGGTGACACCGGGGAGCTGTTTTTT. Encoded protein: CASRDREGDTGELFF.

The CDR3 DNA reads TGTGCCAGTAGTATTGACAGGCACATGAACACTGAAGCTTTCTTT. This encodes CASSIDRHMNTEAFF. V is TRBV19 and J is TRBJ1-1, with TRBD1 as a possible D gene (6 bases). The CDR3 sequence is 15 residues long. Germline values: CDR1 LNHDA, CDR2 SQIVND (reference sequence). Trimming stripped 3 bases from V and 0 bases from J, with 11 bases between.

This clone was observed a handful of times. The V call is TRBV5-6, the J call TRBJ2-7; D is possibly TRBD1 (6 bases). The V gene lost 3 bases and the J gene lost 3 bases, with 10 bases spanning the gap. Germline V CDR1 and CDR2: SGHDT, YYEEEE. The CDR3 runs 13 residues. The CDR3 DNA is TGTGCCAGCAGCTCACAGGGTTTCTACGAGCAGTACTTC. Translation gives CASSSQGFYEQYF. Full variable domain (outside the CDR3, taken from reference TRBV5-6 and TRBJ2-7): DAGVTQSPTHLIKTRGQQVTLRCSPKSGHDTVSWYQQALGQGPQFIFQYYEEEERQRGNFPDRFSGHQFPNYSSELNVNALLLGDSALYLCASSSQGFYEQYFGPGTRLTVT.

This chain links TRBV5-1 with TRBJ2-2; D call uncertain. Germline CDR1 is SGHRS and CDR2 is YFSETQ. V was shortened by 0 bases and J by 2 bases, with 11 bases between the two germline ends. The CDR3 has 16 residues. In DNA, the CDR3 is TGCGCCAGCAGCTTGGATATAGCCCCAAACACCGGGGAGCTGTTTTTT. This gives the protein CASSLDIAPNTGELFF.

The J gene is TRBJ1-5, the V gene TRBV2, with D possibly being TRBD1 (5 bases). This CDR3 spans 16 amino acids. The germline CDR1 and CDR2 sequences are SNHLY and FYNNEI. The V and J ends lost 4 bases and 1 base respectively, with 14 bases between them. The chain's CDR3 is CASSGTGGGSNQPQHF. The CDR3 bases are TGTGCCAGCAGTGGGACCGGGGGAGGAAGCAATCAGCCCCAGCATTTT.

The J gene is TRBJ1-2, the V gene TRBV6-1; D may be TRBD1 (6 bases). This CDR3 comprises 14 residues. The ends were cut back, 5 bases at V and 1 base at J, with 11 bases in the middle. The V gene's germline CDR1 is MNHNS and CDR2 SASEGT. CDR3 sequence: CASSPDRINYGYTF. The CDR3 coding sequence is TGTGCCAGCAGTCCTGACAGGATTAACTATGGCTACACCTTC.

The chain couples TRBV9 to TRBJ1-1, with TRBD1 as a possible D gene (5 bases). This CDR3 has 11 amino acids. Trimming took off 7 bases at V and 9 bases at J, with 13 bases between the two ends. Germline CDR1 SGDLS, CDR2 YYNGEE. Here the CDR3 DNA reads TGTGCCAGCCGTACAGGAACCAAAGCTTTCTTT. Translation gives CASRTGTKAFF.

V and J are TRBV28 and TRBJ1-5, with unresolved D. The germline V and J ends were trimmed by 1 base and 3 bases, with 7 bases remaining between them. This CDR3 region has 14 residues. The germline gives CDR1 MDHEN, CDR2 SYDVKM. This chain's CDR3 is CASSLFPHNQPQHF. The CDR3 region has the DNA TGTGCCAGCAGTTTATTCCCCCACAATCAGCCCCAGCATTTT. The full variable domain, its missing parts supplied by reference TRBV28 and TRBJ1-5, is DVKVTQSSRYLVKRTGEKVFLECVQDMDHENMFWYRQDPGLGLRLIYFSYDVKMKEKGDIPEGYSVSREKKERFSLILESASTNQTSMYLCASSLFPHNQPQHFGDGTRLSIL.

This rearrangement joins TRBV6-5 to TRBJ1-2; maybe TRBD1 (5 bases). CDR3 length: 14 amino acids. Germline V gene data show CDR1 as MNHEY and CDR2 as SVGAGI. V gave up 6 bases and J gave up 4 bases, with 15 bases separating them. The CDR3 DNA follows: TGTGCCAGCAGCCGACAGAGATTAAGCTATGGCTACACCTTC. Translating it yields CASSRQRLSYGYTF.

The chain links TRBV29-1 to TRBJ1-1, with a weak D call TRBD1 (5 bases). The V and J ends lost 4 bases and 1 base respectively, with 10 bases between them. CDR3 length: 13 amino acids. Germline CDR1 SQVTM, CDR2 ANQGSEA. The DNA for the CDR3 is TGCAGCGTTGGGGGCACGAGGAACACTGAAGCTTTCTTT. Translated: CSVGGTRNTEAFF.

The chain combines TRBV29-1 with TRBJ2-1; TRBD2 aligns across 12 bases. The CDR3 is 17 amino acids. Germline lookup yields CDR1 SQVTM and CDR2 ANQGSEA. V gave up 4 bases and J gave up 7 bases; unmatched junction bases: 14. The CDR3 DNA follows: TGCAGCGTTGTAGGGGCTAGCGGGAGGGCCTCAGAGAATGAGCAGTTCTTC. It codes for CSVVGASGRASENEQFF.

The rearrangement uses TRBV11-1 and TRBJ2-7, with 11 bases matching TRBD2. The V gene end was trimmed by 5 bases and the J gene end by 0 bases; junction bases not matched to a gene: 12. Germline loops: CDR1 SGHAT, CDR2 FQDESV (reference sequence). CDR3 length: 18 amino acids. The CDR3 region is CASSRGLAGPFSSYEQYF. CDR3 sequence (DNA): TGTGCCAGCAGCCGCGGACTAGCGGGTCCCTTTAGCTCCTACGAGCAGTACTTC.

The gene calls are TRBV6-1 and TRBJ2-1, with D tentatively TRBD1 (6 bases). V was pared by 7 bases and J by 7 bases, with 17 bases between. The CDR3 runs 14 residues. The germline CDR1 and CDR2 sequences are MNHNS and SASEGT. The CDR3 protein is CASTEGGQLNEQFF. For the CDR3, the DNA is TGTGCCAGCACAGAAGGGGGACAATTGAATGAGCAGTTCTTC.

The chain joins TRBV15 to TRBJ2-7, with D perhaps matching TRBD2 (6 bases). Trimming cost V 1 base and J 2 bases, with 12 bases left between them. CDR1 is LNHNV and CDR2 is YYDKDF in the germline V gene (reference sequence). The CDR3 consists of 15 residues. The CDR3 sequence is CATSRVGGAAYEQYF. CDR3 bases: TGTGCCACCAGCAGAGTAGGCGGGGCAGCCTACGAGCAGTACTTC. Combining the CDR3 with reference TRBV15 and TRBJ2-7 gives the whole variable domain DAMVIQNPRYQVTQFGKPVTLSCSQTLNHNVMYWYQQKSSQAPKLLFHYYDKDFNNEADTPDNFQSRRPNTSFCFLDIRSPGLGDTAMYLCATSRVGGAAYEQYFGPGTRLTVT.

The chain combines TRBV4-1 with TRBJ2-7; D may be TRBD1 (6 bases). There are 12 residues in the CDR3. V was clipped by 3 bases and J by 5 bases, with 8 bases between them. Germline V CDR1 and CDR2: MGHRA, YSYEKL. The CDR3 region is CASSHPGDEQYF. DNA of the CDR3: TGCGCCAGCAGCCATCCAGGGGACGAGCAGTACTTC.

As for this clone: The same CDR3 arises from other DNA sequences in this sample as well. The chain carries TRBV5-1 and TRBJ2-3, with a weak D call TRBD1 (5 bases). V dropped 4 bases and J dropped 3 bases, with 15 bases sitting between them. CDR3 size: 15 residues. CDR1 is SGHRS and CDR2 is YFSETQ in the germline V gene. The CDR3 bases are TGCGCCAGCAGCCTTGGCCAGGGAAGGACAGATACGCAGTATTTT. The encoded protein is CASSLGQGRTDTQYF.

This chain uses TRBV4-1 with TRBJ2-1; 7 bases agree with TRBD1. J lost 1 base, V lost 0 bases, and 6 bases had no gene match. The CDR3 contains 17 residues. The germline V gene encodes CDR1 MGHRA and CDR2 YSYEKL. This chain's CDR3 is CASSQELVRGSYNEQFF. The DNA for the CDR3 is TGCGCCAGCAGCCAAGAACTAGTCAGGGGGTCCTACAATGAGCAGTTCTTC.

The chain uses TRBV5-1 and TRBJ1-1; TRBD1 agrees at 10 bases. The germline CDR1 and CDR2 sequences are SGHRS and YFSETQ. J was trimmed by 4 bases and V by 2 bases; bases with no gene match: 5. The CDR3 extends over 15 amino acids. CDR3 in amino acids: CASSLATGGPTEAFF. The CDR3 DNA is TGCGCCAGCAGCTTAGCGACAGGGGGCCCCACTGAAGCTTTCTTT.

The rearrangement joins TRBV5-6 to TRBJ1-2; D is unresolved. The CDR3 has 13 residues. The germline V gene encodes CDR1 SGHDT and CDR2 YYEEEE. The ends were cut back, 2 bases at V and 8 bases at J, with 13 bases in the middle. The CDR3: CASSFGGAGGYTF. The CDR3 DNA reads TGTGCCAGCAGCTTCGGAGGAGCCGGAGGCTACACCTTC.

With respect to this clone: Relative to the germline gene, one junction end is altered; a read error may explain this. The CDR3 nucleotides read TGTGCCAGCACTGAAATGACAGGGCTGGGCATTCAGTACTTC. As protein: CASTEMTGLGIQYF. The gene calls are TRBV6-1 and TRBJ2-4; 7 bases agree with TRBD1. The CDR3 spans 14 residues. Germline V gene lookup returns CDR1 MNHNS and CDR2 SASEGT.

This clone showed up just a few times. The J gene is TRBJ2-7, the V gene TRBV25-1; D possibly corresponds to TRBD1 (5 bases). The CDR3 is 14 amino acids. V was cut by 2 bases and J by 5 bases, with 13 bases left in between. Germline-derived CDR1 and CDR2 are MGHDK and SYGVNS. The CDR3 sequence is CASSERGRWHEQYF. The CDR3 DNA is TGTGCCAGCAGTGAAAGGGGCAGATGGCACGAGCAGTACTTC.

V usage is TRBV5-1 and J usage is TRBJ1-2, with TRBD1 as a possible D gene (6 bases). Germline V gene lookup returns CDR1 SGHRS and CDR2 YFSETQ. Trimming removed 0 bases at V and 4 bases at J, with 10 bases between. This CDR3 has 14 residues. The CDR3 protein is CASSLGRGTYGYTF. CDR3 DNA sequence: TGCGCCAGCAGCTTGGGCAGGGGCACCTATGGCTACACCTTC.

The chain employs TRBV6-5 and TRBJ1-2; TRBD1 matches 7 bases. The J segment lost 2 bases and the V segment lost 6 bases, leaving 3 bases of the junction unmatched. Germline CDR1 reads MNHEY; CDR2 reads SVGAGI. The length of the CDR3 is 13 residues. The CDR3 DNA reads as TGTGCCAGCAGCCGGGGACAGAACTATGGCTACACCTTC. This sequence encodes CASSRGQNYGYTF.

This sequence joins TRBV6-6 and TRBJ1-2; D may be TRBD1 (5 bases). This CDR3 contains 14 residues. Deletions cut 5 bases from V and 5 bases from J, with 15 bases between. Per the germline V gene, CDR1 is MNHNY and CDR2 is SVGAGI (reference sequence). Here the CDR3 reads CASSPIDRWYGYTF. The CDR3 bases are TGTGCCAGCAGTCCAATTGACAGATGGTATGGCTACACCTTC.

CDR3 sequence (DNA): TGTGCCAGCACCACTACCACGGGACAGGGTGCAACTAATGAAAAACTGTTTTTT. It is translated as CASTTTTGQGATNEKLFF. This chain links TRBV27 with TRBJ1-4; 9 nucleotides agree with TRBD1. The germline V gene has CDR1 MNHEY and CDR2 SMNVEV (reference sequence). With V trimmed by 7 bases and J by 0 bases, 12 bases remained unmatched. The CDR3 runs to 18 residues.

This sequence joins TRBV27 and TRBJ2-1, with D possibly being TRBD1 (5 bases). This CDR3 spans 14 amino acids. Trimming took off 6 bases at V and 3 bases at J, with 12 bases between the two ends. Germline CDR1 and CDR2: MNHEY and SMNVEV (reference sequence). The CDR3 loop is CASRRLTVYNEQFF. CDR3 nucleotides: TGTGCCAGCAGACGATTGACAGTCTACAATGAGCAGTTCTTC.

For the CDR3, the DNA is TGTGCCACCTCACTTCTCCCGACAGGGAACACCGGGGAGCTGTTTTTT. Translated: CATSLLPTGNTGELFF. The rearrangement uses TRBV6-6 and TRBJ2-2; a possible D gene is TRBD1 (6 bases). V was clipped by 10 bases and J by 1 base, with 19 bases between them. From germline, CDR1 is MNHNY and CDR2 SVGAGI (reference sequence). The CDR3 totals 16 residues.

The chain links TRBV6-6 to TRBJ2-1; 7 positions agree with TRBD1. J lost 3 bases, V lost 5 bases, and 7 bases had no gene match. CDR3 length equals 15 residues. The V gene's germline CDR1 is MNHNY and CDR2 SVGAGI (reference sequence). CDR3 loop: CASSHRDRLYNEQFF. The CDR3 DNA reads TGTGCCAGCAGTCACCGGGACAGACTCTACAATGAGCAGTTCTTC.